This T cell receptor beta chain is drawn from a study of brain T cells in children with intractable seizures. Study-wide results and limits: HCMV serostatus was not known, and viral specificity came from CDR3 similarity only.

Time point indicated: blood from clinic visit 5 months post-surgery; TSC patient then seizure free. The sequenced cases were selected for having the highest brain T cell transcript signatures. Patients received at least one anti-epileptic drug before surgery. This clone has a single count. The antigen is not known. Sequencing was performed with immunoSEQ multiplex PCR; in TCRdb, only in-frame clones are kept and a portion is missing. This sample yields around 340,000 clones, of which over 90% are seen a single time; roughly 5.7% belongs to the top ten. The sample consisted of peripheral blood, taken roughly 5 months after surgery. This sequence originates from a boy in the first two years of life with tuberous sclerosis and intractable seizures.

For the CDR3, the DNA is TGCGCCAGCAGCTTGGACGGGACGGCCGCCTACGAGCAGTACTTC. Its translation is CASSLDGTAAYEQYF. This chain joins TRBV5-1 and TRBJ2-7; D is tentatively TRBD1 or TRBD2 (5 bases each). V lost 0 bases and J 2 bases, leaving 12 bases between the germline ends. The CDR3 runs 15 residues. The germline V gene encodes CDR1 SGHRS and CDR2 YFSETQ.